Presented here are 28 T cell receptor beta chains from one specimen sequenced in a study of blood T cell repertoires in COVID-19. Libraries were prepared by immunoSEQ multiplex PCR; TCRdb keeps only in-frame clonotypes and omits some of them. The sample yields more than 45,000 clones, over 80% seen once. The sequencing input was peripheral blood. These receptor sequences come from a woman aged 55-75 years with acute or convalescent COVID-19.

This rearrangement joins TRBV9 to TRBJ2-1, with a weak D call TRBD1 (6 bases). The V gene lost 3 bases and the J gene lost 7 bases, with 11 bases spanning the gap. Germline V gene sequence: CDR1 SGDLS, CDR2 YYNGEE. The CDR3 runs 13 residues. The CDR3 reads CASSGGQFNEQFF. For the CDR3, the DNA is TGTGCCAGCAGCGGAGGACAGTTTAATGAGCAGTTCTTC.

This clone showed up just a few times. The chain has TRBV7-9 and TRBJ2-7; possible D gene TRBD2, 5 bases. Trimming left V 5 bases short and J 0 bases short, with 14 bases between. The CDR3 is 15 residues long. Per the germline V gene, CDR1 is SEHNR and CDR2 is FQNEAQ (reference sequence). CDR3 region: CASSPTSTSSYEQYF. The CDR3 bases are TGTGCCAGCAGCCCAACAAGCACTAGCTCCTACGAGCAGTACTTC. The full variable domain, completed using reference TRBV7-9 and TRBJ2-7, is DTGVSQNPRHKITKRGQNVTFRCDPISEHNRLYWYRQTLGQGPEFLTYFQNEAQLEKSRLLSDRFSAERPKGSFSTLEIQRTEQGDSAMYLCASSPTSTSSYEQYFGPGTRLTVT.

The rearrangement joins TRBV6-5 to TRBJ2-2; TRBD1 might be the D (6 bases). Germline loops: CDR1 MNHEY, CDR2 SVGAGI. This CDR3 spans 15 amino acids. Trimming pared 1 base from V and 1 base from J, leaving 7 bases between. The CDR3 sequence: CASSYWTENTGELFF. CDR3 DNA sequence: TGTGCCAGCAGTTACTGGACAGAGAACACCGGGGAGCTGTTTTTT.

The chain carries TRBV9 and TRBJ2-5; 7 nucleotides match TRBD2. This CDR3 has 16 residues. Germline V lookup: CDR1 SGDLS, CDR2 YYNGEE. The trim removed 2 bases at V and 1 base at J, leaving 8 bases unmatched. This CDR3 reads CASSVNSGPPQETQYF. CDR3 in DNA: TGTGCCAGCAGCGTTAATAGCGGGCCTCCCCAAGAGACCCAGTACTTC.

A few counts support this clone. The rearrangement joins TRBV24-1 to TRBJ1-2; D is perhaps TRBD1 (5 bases). The CDR3 is made up of 13 amino acids. Trimming removed 2 bases at V and 6 bases at J, with 9 bases between. Germline V lookup: CDR1 KGHDR, CDR2 SFDVKD. DNA for the CDR3: TGTGCCACCAGTGATTGGCAGGGAAATGGCTACACCTTC. Residues: CATSDWQGNGYTF.

In this sample, this clone turned up a few times. V and J are TRBV10-2 and TRBJ1-3, with D perhaps TRBD1 (5 bases). CDR3 length: 16 amino acids. Trimming took 2 bases from V and 1 from J, leaving 12 bases between them. In germline, CDR1 is WSHSY, CDR2 SAAADI. The CDR3 protein is CASSEITGPSGNTIYF. CDR3 sequence (DNA): TGCGCCAGCAGTGAGATAACAGGACCGTCTGGAAACACCATATATTTT.

This chain uses TRBV3-1 (or the pseudogene TRBV3-2) with TRBJ1-4; 10 nucleotides agree with TRBD1. The CDR3 sequence is 12 residues long. Trimming removed 5 bases from V and 15 bases from J; junction bases left unmatched: 6. Germline V gene sequence: CDR1 LGHDT, CDR2 YNNKEL (reference sequence). DNA for the CDR3: TGTGCCAGCAGCAAGGACAGGGGGAATTTGTTTTTT. This translates into CASSKDRGNLFF.

This sequence joins TRBV25-1 and TRBJ1-1; 8 nucleotides align to TRBD1. This CDR3 comprises 13 residues. CDR1 and CDR2 (germline): MGHDK, SYGVNS. The V gene end was trimmed by 2 bases and the J gene end by 6 bases; junction bases not matched to a gene: 2. The CDR3 DNA reads as TGTGCCAGCAGTGAACCGGGACAGGCTGAAGCTTTCTTT. This sequence encodes CASSEPGQAEAFF. Full variable domain (outside the CDR3, taken from reference TRBV25-1 and TRBJ1-1): EADIYQTPRYLVIGTGKKITLECSQTMGHDKMYWYQQDPGMELHLIHYSYGVNSTEKGDLSSESTVSRIRTEHFPLTLESARPSHTSQYLCASSEPGQAEAFFGQGTRLTVV.

J is TRBJ2-1 and V is TRBV11-3; TRBD1 matches at 7 bases. V was clipped by 6 bases and J by 9 bases; unmatched bases: 8. The CDR3 is 13 amino acids. Germline-derived CDR1 and CDR2 are SGHNT and YENEEA. The DNA for the CDR3 is TGTGCCAGCAGTTCCGACAGGGCGGGTGAGCAGTTCTTC. Translation: CASSSDRAGEQFF.

As concerns this clone: The same CDR3 also results from other DNA sequences found in this sample. The rearrangement links TRBV7-8 to TRBJ2-5; D possibly corresponds to TRBD1 (5 bases). Trimming took off 5 bases at V and 1 base at J, with 11 bases between the two ends. The germline V gene encodes CDR1 SGHVS and CDR2 FQNEAQ. The CDR3 extends over 14 amino acids. CDR3 loop: CASSSRQTQETQYF. In nucleotides, the CDR3 is TGTGCCAGCAGCAGCCGACAGACCCAAGAGACCCAGTACTTC.

The chain has TRBV7-3 and TRBJ2-2; no clear D. Trimming left V 5 bases short and J 6 bases short, with 13 bases between. The length of the CDR3 is 14 residues. Germline lookup yields CDR1 SGHTA and CDR2 FQGTGA. This CDR3 is CASSPPGRSGELFF. In DNA form, the CDR3 reads TGTGCCAGCAGCCCTCCGGGTCGGTCCGGGGAGCTGTTTTTT. Complete variable domain (other parts from reference TRBV7-3 and TRBJ2-2): GAGVSQTPSNKVTEKGKYVELRCDPISGHTALYWYRQSLGQGPEFLIYFQGTGAADDSGLPNDRFFAVRPEGSVSTLKIQRTERGDSAVYLCASSPPGRSGELFFGEGSRLTVL.

The chain employs TRBV11-2 and TRBJ1-1; no reliable D call. Trimming cost V 6 bases and J 1 base, with 9 bases left between them. Looked up from germline, CDR1 is SGHAT and CDR2 is FQNNGV. This CDR3 is built from 13 residues. CDR3 sequence reads: CASSRPGNTEAFF. DNA for the CDR3: TGTGCCAGCAGTCGACCAGGGAACACTGAAGCTTTCTTT.

The chain combines TRBV30 with TRBJ1-1; a possible D gene is TRBD1 (5 bases). In germline, CDR1 is GTSNPN, CDR2 SVGIG (reference sequence). This CDR3 spans 16 amino acids. V was shortened by 0 bases and J by 1 base, with 15 bases between the two germline ends. In DNA form, the CDR3 reads TGTGCCTGGAGTGTACCGAGGGGAGGGCGGAACACTGAAGCTTTCTTT. Amino acid sequence: CAWSVPRGGRNTEAFF.

The chain joins TRBV10-2 to TRBJ1-6; a possible D gene is TRBD1 (6 bases). The CDR3 has 14 amino acids. In germline, CDR1 is WSHSY, CDR2 SAAADI. V was cut by 4 bases and J by 6 bases, with 10 bases left in between. In DNA, the CDR3 is TGCGCCAGCAGTGGAGGGGGGGCTAATTCACCCCTCCACTTT. This translates into CASSGGGANSPLHF.

V is TRBV10-3 and J is TRBJ1-1, with 9 positions matching TRBD1. This CDR3 comprises 13 residues. CDR1 and CDR2 (germline): ENHRY, SYGVKD. V shed 7 bases and J 6 bases; nucleotides not matched to a gene: 6. DNA for the CDR3: TGTGCCATCACCGGGACAGGGTTGTCTGAAGCTTTCTTT. Translated, it gives CAITGTGLSEAFF.

The genes are TRBV5-1 and TRBJ1-1, with 10 bases matching TRBD1. V trimming: 3 bases; J trimming: 3 bases; junction bases outside the gene matches: 2. CDR1 is SGHRS and CDR2 is YFSETQ in the germline V gene. This CDR3 has 14 residues. The CDR3 nucleotides are TGCGCCAGCAGCTCCGGGACAGGGGACACTGAAGCTTTCTTT. Amino acids: CASSSGTGDTEAFF. Based on the CDR3 plus reference TRBV5-1 and TRBJ1-1, the full variable domain is KAGVTQTPRYLIKTRGQQVTLSCSPISGHRSVSWYQQTPGQGLQFLFEYFSETQRNKGNFPGRFSGRQFSNSRSEMNVSTLELGDSALYLCASSSGTGDTEAFFGQGTRLTVV.

J is TRBJ2-3 and V is TRBV2; D gene uncertain. The CDR3 is made up of 17 amino acids. The germline gives CDR1 SNHLY, CDR2 FYNNEI. V lost 6 bases, J lost 0 bases, and 19 bases lay in between. The CDR3 reads CASSTTSGPLSTDTQYF. For the CDR3, the DNA is TGTGCCAGCAGCACTACGTCCGGCCCCCTAAGCACAGATACGCAGTATTTT.

CDR3 DNA sequence: TGTGCCACATTTGGGGGGTATCATGAAAAACTGTTTTTT. It yields the protein CATFGGYHEKLFF. The genes are TRBV19 and TRBJ1-4, with D maybe TRBD1 (5 bases). The germline V gene has CDR1 LNHDA and CDR2 SQIVND (reference sequence). The CDR3 loop spans 13 amino acids. Trimming took 10 bases from V and 6 from J, leaving 15 bases between them.

This clone has a handful of counts. The CDR3 protein is CASSLRGAGSPLHF. The CDR3 nucleotides read TGTGCCAGCAGCTTGAGGGGCGCCGGGTCACCCCTCCACTTT. This chain connects TRBV5-4 to TRBJ1-6, with D possibly being TRBD1 (5 bases). V lost 1 base to trimming and J lost 10 bases, with 12 bases between them. The CDR3 is 14 residues long. CDR1 SGHNT and CDR2 YYREEE come from the germline V gene (reference sequence).

A note on this clone: This same CDR3 is encoded by further DNA sequences in the sample. The J gene is TRBJ1-3, the V gene TRBV12-3 or TRBV12-4, with D uncertain. The CDR3 covers 13 residues. V lost 10 bases to trimming and J lost 0 bases, with 10 bases between them. CDR3 nucleotide sequence: TGTGCCATCCAAGCCTACTCTGGAAACACCATATATTTT. Its protein product is CAIQAYSGNTIYF.

J is TRBJ1-4 and V is TRBV6-5, with a possible D match to TRBD1 (5 bases). V was trimmed by 0 bases and J by 10 bases, leaving 9 bases between them. This CDR3 contains 13 residues. Germline CDR1 MNHEY, CDR2 SVGAGI. Here the CDR3 reads CASSYSSRGKLFF. CDR3 nucleotide sequence: TGTGCCAGCAGTTACTCTTCAAGGGGAAAACTGTTTTTT.

CDR3 loop: CASSEAGRGLILYGYTF. The CDR3 DNA sequence: TGTGCCAGCAGTGAAGCTGGCAGGGGTTTAATACTTTATGGCTACACCTTC. V gene TRBV6-1 combines with J gene TRBJ1-2; D perhaps matches TRBD1 (6 bases). CDR3 length: 17 residues. Germline V CDR1 and CDR2: MNHNS, SASEGT. V gave up 0 bases and J gave up 5 bases, with 19 bases separating them.

J is TRBJ1-1 and V is TRBV19; D might be TRBD1 (6 bases). Per the germline V gene, CDR1 is LNHDA and CDR2 is SQIVND (reference sequence). V was pared by 5 bases and J by 4 bases, with 11 bases between. The CDR3 spans 13 residues. The CDR3 protein is CASSPTGLTEAFF. CDR3 nucleotides: TGTGCCAGTAGTCCCACAGGGCTCACTGAAGCTTTCTTT.

A note on this clone: An end of the junction does not agree with germline; a read error may underlie this. The gene calls are TRBV6-1 and TRBJ1-6, with D unresolved. From germline, CDR1 is MNHNS and CDR2 SASEGT. The CDR3 covers 12 residues. The CDR3 sequence is CASRDNNSPLHF. The CDR3 nucleotides read TGTGCCAGCCGTGACAATAATTCACCCCTCCACTTT.

This chain links TRBV29-1 with TRBJ1-1, with D possibly being TRBD1 (5 bases). Per the germline V gene, CDR1 is SQVTM and CDR2 is ANQGSEA. The CDR3 consists of 16 residues. V was shortened by 8 bases and J by 3 bases, with 25 bases between the two germline ends. The DNA for the CDR3 is TGCAGCAGCGTTCACTACACCAGGGCTGGGTACACTGAAGCTTTCTTT. Encoded protein: CSSVHYTRAGYTEAFF.

This sequence joins TRBV2 and TRBJ2-2; D may be TRBD1 (6 bases). Trimming pared 5 bases from V and 4 bases from J, leaving 11 bases between. Germline V gives CDR1 SNHLY, CDR2 FYNNEI. This CDR3 has 14 amino acids. The CDR3 here is CASSRDTFTGELFF. DNA of the CDR3: TGTGCCAGCAGTCGGGACACCTTCACCGGGGAGCTGTTTTTT.

The chain has TRBV6-6 and TRBJ2-3; 10 nucleotides align to TRBD2. J was trimmed by 1 base and V by 5 bases; bases with no gene match: 6. Germline lookup yields CDR1 MNHNY and CDR2 SVGAGI (reference sequence). The CDR3 length is 16 residues. CDR3 protein: CASSTEGLAGTDTQYF. CDR3 in DNA: TGTGCCAGCAGTACCGAAGGACTAGCGGGCACAGATACGCAGTATTTT.

In this sample, this clone turned up once. The chain combines TRBV6-5 with TRBJ2-5, with unresolved D. CDR3 length: 16 amino acids. Germline V gene data show CDR1 as MNHEY and CDR2 as SVGAGI. The germline V and J ends were trimmed by 0 bases and 3 bases, with 14 bases remaining between them. The CDR3: CASSYSSRESKETQYF. DNA for the CDR3: TGTGCCAGCAGTTACTCGTCCCGAGAATCGAAAGAGACCCAGTACTTC.